A single sample is the source of the 30 T cell receptor beta chains below, sequenced in a study of blood T cell repertoires in COVID-19. Sequenced by immunoSEQ multiplex PCR; TCRdb stores in-frame clones only, minus some. The table has a few hundred thousand clones, roughly nine tenths seen once; the top ten hold roughly 1%. The sample was PBMCs or T cells enriched from blood (not recorded which). These receptors came from a man between 18 and 29 years old who had recovered from COVID-19.

The V and J genes are TRBV6-2 or TRBV6-3 and TRBJ2-7, with 8 bases identical to TRBD1. This CDR3 comprises 16 residues. V lost 5 bases to trimming and J lost 3 bases; unmatched junction nucleotides: 12. Germline V lookup: CDR1 MNHEY, CDR2 SVGEGT. CDR3 DNA: TGTGCCAGCAGTCGAAGACCTTTGGACAGGGTCTACGAGCAGTACTTC. Translating gives CASSRRPLDRVYEQYF.

This clone was seen only once. This chain links TRBV4-1 with TRBJ2-1; 11 bases line up with TRBD2. V shed 6 bases and J 4 bases; nucleotides not matched to a gene: 8. The CDR3 extends over 16 amino acids. The germline V gene has CDR1 MGHRA and CDR2 YSYEKL. CDR3 sequence: CASSPSGTSGYNEQFF. CDR3 sequence (DNA): TGCGCCAGCAGTCCCTCCGGGACTAGCGGATACAATGAGCAGTTCTTC.

This chain links TRBV5-1 with TRBJ2-1; D possibly corresponds to TRBD1 (5 bases). Deletions cut 7 bases from V and 0 bases from J, with 11 bases between. This CDR3 is built from 14 residues. The germline CDR1 and CDR2 sequences are SGHRS and YFSETQ. The DNA of the CDR3 is TGCGCCAGCTCCAGGGTCGACTCCTACAATGAGCAGTTCTTC. This codes for CASSRVDSYNEQFF.

The chain uses TRBV15 and TRBJ2-1; 9 positions match TRBD2. The germline CDR1 and CDR2 sequences are LNHNV and YYDKDF (reference sequence). The trim removed 2 bases at V and 5 bases at J, leaving 4 bases unmatched. CDR3 length: 15 residues. The CDR3 coding sequence is TGTGCCACCAGCAGAAGGGTAGCGGGAGACAATGAGCAGTTCTTC. Its protein product is CATSRRVAGDNEQFF.

The chain combines TRBV5-4 with TRBJ2-5, with D perhaps matching TRBD2 (6 bases). Germline values: CDR1 SGHNT, CDR2 YYREEE (reference sequence). The CDR3 totals 20 residues. The ends were cut back, 4 bases at V and 1 base at J, with 29 bases in the middle. CDR3 amino acids: CASSQFPAGNLGTRQETQYF. The DNA for the CDR3 is TGTGCCAGCAGCCAGTTTCCAGCGGGCAATCTCGGAACGCGCCAAGAGACCCAGTACTTC.

The chain joins TRBV6-2 or TRBV6-3 to TRBJ1-1, with D unclear. Germline CDR1 reads MNHEY; CDR2 reads SVGEGT. The CDR3 contains 13 residues. The V end was cut by 6 bases, the J end by 1 base, with 9 bases between. The CDR3 DNA reads as TGTGCCAGCAGCCAATTTCAGAACACTGAAGCTTTCTTT. Encoded protein: CASSQFQNTEAFF.

V gene TRBV2 combines with J gene TRBJ2-1, with D possibly being TRBD2 (6 bases). Germline V CDR1 and CDR2: SNHLY, FYNNEI. Trimming stripped 10 bases from V and 5 bases from J, with 15 bases between. This CDR3 spans 13 amino acids. CDR3 amino acids: CATGKGTDNEQFF. Written as DNA, the CDR3 is TGTGCCACCGGAAAGGGGACTGACAATGAGCAGTTCTTC. The variable domain in full, with the rest retrieved from reference TRBV2 and TRBJ2-1, is EPEVTQTPSHQVTQMGQEVILRCVPISNHLYFYWYRQILGQKVEFLVSFYNNEISEKSEIFDDQFSVERPDGSNFTLKIRSTKLEDSAMYFCATGKGTDNEQFFGPGTRLTVL.

CDR3 nucleotide sequence: TGTGCCAGCAGTTCGTTGATGGGATACGACAGCGCGAACACCGGGGAGCTGTTTTTT. This translates into CASSSLMGYDSANTGELFF. The chain combines TRBV28 with TRBJ2-2; TRBD1 might be the D (5 bases). Germline V gene sequence: CDR1 MDHEN, CDR2 SYDVKM. Trimming pared 4 bases from V and 0 bases from J, leaving 21 bases between. This CDR3 has 19 residues.

CDR3 protein: CASSLGQGDTDTQYF. The CDR3 DNA reads TGTGCCAGCAGCTTAGGTCAGGGCGACACAGATACGCAGTATTTT. The chain uses TRBV11-3 and TRBJ2-3; D may be TRBD1 (5 bases). The germline CDR1 and CDR2 sequences are SGHNT and YENEEA. There are 15 residues in the CDR3. Trimming shortened V by 1 base and J by 2 bases, and 10 bases separated the two germline ends.

Note on this clone: One end of the junction fails to match germline, which may point to a read error. The CDR3 DNA reads as TGTGCCTGGGGTGTGGAGTATAATTCACCCCTCCACTTT. It yields the protein CAWGVEYNSPLHF. This chain uses TRBV30 with TRBJ1-6; D is ambiguous. The CDR3 consists of 13 residues. Germline-derived CDR1 and CDR2 are GTSNPN and SVGIG (reference sequence).

The chain is built from TRBV19 and TRBJ2-6; D perhaps matches TRBD2 (5 bases). The CDR3 consists of 14 residues. Trimming took off 7 bases at V and 4 bases at J, with 11 bases between the two ends. Germline V gene lookup returns CDR1 LNHDA and CDR2 SQIVND (reference sequence). The CDR3 DNA is TGTGCCAGTACCCCTGGGAGAGGGGCCAACGTCCTGACTTTC. Protein sequence: CASTPGRGANVLTF.

The chain combines TRBV28 with TRBJ2-4, with TRBD1 as a possible D gene (6 bases). CDR3 size: 15 residues. Trimming cost V 7 bases and J 6 bases, with 19 bases left between them. Germline V lookup: CDR1 MDHEN, CDR2 SYDVKM. The CDR3 region has the DNA TGTGCCAGCAAATCTTCAGGGGAAAGGGGAAACATTCAGTACTTC. Encoded protein: CASKSSGERGNIQYF.

The J gene is TRBJ1-6, the V gene TRBV18; D is unresolved. Looked up from germline, CDR1 is KGHSH and CDR2 is LQKENI. There are 14 residues in the CDR3. V lost 6 bases and J lost 9, with 15 bases in between. CDR3 coding DNA: TGTGCCAGCTCCCCAGCGGACTGGGCTTCACCCCTCCACTTT. Translation gives CASSPADWASPLHF.

The CDR3 DNA reads TGCGCCAGCAGCTGGGGACAGGGAAACTATGGCTACACCTTC. Amino acids: CASSWGQGNYGYTF. V gene TRBV5-1 combines with J gene TRBJ1-2; 9 nucleotides line up with TRBD1. Per the germline V gene, CDR1 is SGHRS and CDR2 is YFSETQ. The length of the CDR3 is 14 residues. Losses at the gene ends were 3 bases for V and 2 bases for J; bases not matched to a gene: 2. The whole variable domain, remainder taken from reference TRBV5-1 and TRBJ1-2, is KAGVTQTPRYLIKTRGQQVTLSCSPISGHRSVSWYQQTPGQGLQFLFEYFSETQRNKGNFPGRFSGRQFSNSRSEMNVSTLELGDSALYLCASSWGQGNYGYTFGSGTRLTVV.

The CDR3 DNA sequence: TGTGCCAGCAGGCGATTGGGACAGGGGAACGGGGAGCTGTTTTTT. Its translation: CASRRLGQGNGELFF. The chain carries TRBV5-4 and TRBJ2-2; 10 bases agree with TRBD1. CDR3 length: 15 residues. Unmatched junction bases numbered 8, after V lost 5 bases and J lost 7 bases. Germline assignment: CDR1 SGHNT and CDR2 YYREEE (reference sequence).

J is TRBJ2-6 and V is TRBV6-1; D remains unclear. V was pared by 1 base and J by 0 bases, with 7 bases between. The CDR3 has 16 amino acids. Germline V gene lookup returns CDR1 MNHNS and CDR2 SASEGT. This CDR3 reads CASSEGMSSGANVLTF. The CDR3 nucleotides are TGTGCCAGCAGTGAAGGAATGAGCTCTGGGGCCAACGTCCTGACTTTC.

The V and J genes are TRBV5-6 and TRBJ2-1; no definite D call. V was trimmed by 3 bases and J by 2 bases, leaving 12 bases between them. The V gene's germline CDR1 is SGHDT and CDR2 YYEEEE. The CDR3 extends over 15 amino acids. The CDR3 sequence: CASSWSSFPYNEQFF. The CDR3 DNA reads TGTGCCAGCAGCTGGTCTAGTTTCCCCTACAATGAGCAGTTCTTC. The full variable domain, completed using reference TRBV5-6 and TRBJ2-1, is DAGVTQSPTHLIKTRGQQVTLRCSPKSGHDTVSWYQQALGQGPQFIFQYYEEEERQRGNFPDRFSGHQFPNYSSELNVNALLLGDSALYLCASSWSSFPYNEQFFGPGTRLTVL.

The chain links TRBV19 to TRBJ2-7; the D gene is possibly TRBD2 (5 bases). Trimming shortened V by 5 bases and J by 7 bases, and 15 bases separated the two germline ends. The V gene's germline CDR1 is LNHDA and CDR2 SQIVND (reference sequence). There are 13 residues in the CDR3. The CDR3 bases are TGTGCCAGTAGTGAGGGTCCCCCCCTGGAGCAGTACTTC. It is translated as CASSEGPPLEQYF.

The chain links TRBV19 to TRBJ2-1, with 8 bases matching TRBD2. The V gene end was trimmed by 0 bases and the J gene end by 7 bases; junction bases not matched to a gene: 8. The CDR3 covers 16 residues. The germline CDR1 and CDR2 sequences are LNHDA and SQIVND (reference sequence). In DNA, the CDR3 is TGTGCCAGTAGTATAGATCGCAGCGGGAGCTTGAATGAGCAGTTCTTC. Translated: CASSIDRSGSLNEQFF.

The chain uses TRBV9 and TRBJ1-4, with a possible D match to TRBD1 (6 bases). The CDR3 spans 15 residues. Germline V gene data show CDR1 as SGDLS and CDR2 as YYNGEE. V was shortened by 4 bases and J by 7 bases, with 17 bases between the two germline ends. CDR3 in amino acids: CASSPQTGLGEKLFF. CDR3 DNA sequence: TGTGCCAGCAGCCCACAAACAGGGTTGGGTGAAAAACTGTTTTTT. Full variable domain (rest looked up from reference TRBV9 and TRBJ1-4): DSGVTQTPKHLITATGQRVTLRCSPRSGDLSVYWYQQSLDQGLQFLIQYYNGEERAKGNILERFSAQQFPDLHSELNLSSLELGDSALYFCASSPQTGLGEKLFFGSGTQLSVL.

This clone was observed a single time. The rearrangement links TRBV19 to TRBJ2-7; 8 bases align to TRBD1. The trim removed 5 bases at V and 6 bases at J, leaving 9 bases unmatched. Germline CDR1 reads LNHDA; CDR2 reads SQIVND (reference sequence). The CDR3 sequence is 14 residues long. CDR3: CASSLGQASVEQYF. The CDR3 bases are TGTGCCAGTAGTTTGGGACAGGCGTCGGTCGAGCAGTACTTC.

V is TRBV28 and J is TRBJ1-1; D ambiguous. CDR1 is MDHEN, CDR2 SYDVKM, per germline. CDR3 length: 14 amino acids. The V end lost 6 bases, the J end lost 0 bases, and 11 bases lay between the germline ends. CDR3: CASSPKTLNTEAFF. CDR3 in DNA: TGTGCCAGCAGCCCAAAGACTTTGAACACTGAAGCTTTCTTT.

The V gene is TRBV24-1, the J gene TRBJ2-7; TRBD2 is a possible D gene (6 bases). The CDR3 extends over 15 amino acids. Germline lookup yields CDR1 KGHDR and CDR2 SFDVKD. V gave up 3 bases and J gave up 3 bases, with 14 bases separating them. The CDR3 DNA reads TGTGCCACCAGTGATACCCGGACTATCCGCTACGAGCAGTACTTC. Translating gives CATSDTRTIRYEQYF.

The rearrangement joins TRBV12-3 or TRBV12-4 to TRBJ1-2; a weak D match, TRBD1 (6 bases). The CDR3 has 13 residues. Trimming cost V 2 bases and J 8 bases, with 12 bases left between them. CDR3 amino acids: CASSLRQVEGYTF. The CDR3 coding sequence is TGTGCCAGCAGTTTACGACAGGTAGAGGGCTACACCTTC.

The chain recombines TRBV2 with TRBJ2-4, with D possibly being TRBD1 (8 bases). The germline V gene has CDR1 SNHLY and CDR2 FYNNEI. Trimming removed 6 bases from V and 3 bases from J, with 15 bases in between. The CDR3 has 15 residues. For the CDR3, the DNA is TGTGCCAGCAGAGATACAGGGGGGGTCAAAAACATTCAGTACTTC. Encoded protein: CASRDTGGVKNIQYF.

The chain combines TRBV5-1 with TRBJ2-1, with 8 bases identical to TRBD2. V shed 3 bases and J 7 bases; nucleotides not matched to a gene: 9. There are 15 residues in the CDR3. Germline loops: CDR1 SGHRS, CDR2 YFSETQ. DNA of the CDR3: TGCGCCAGCAGCTCGGGACTAGAGATGGGGAATGAGCAGTTCTTC. Its translation: CASSSGLEMGNEQFF.

The chain recombines TRBV29-1 with TRBJ2-1; a weak D match, TRBD2 (7 bases). Germline loops: CDR1 SQVTM, CDR2 ANQGSEA. This CDR3 contains 17 residues. The V and J ends lost 7 bases and 2 bases respectively, with 24 bases between them. In nucleotides, the CDR3 is TGCAGCGCCAAAGGGGGGGATGCGGGTTTCGCCTACAATGAGCAGTTCTTC. Its protein product is CSAKGGDAGFAYNEQFF.

V and J are TRBV7-9 and TRBJ1-4; TRBD1 is a possible D gene (6 bases). CDR1 SEHNR and CDR2 FQNEAQ come from the germline V gene (reference sequence). V shed 3 bases and J shed 3 bases, with 11 bases lying between them. This CDR3 is 15 amino acids long. The CDR3 bases are TGTGCCAGCAGCTTTTTAAAGGGGGCTAATGAAAAACTGTTTTTT. The encoded protein is CASSFLKGANEKLFF.

This chain uses TRBV6-5 with TRBJ1-2, with 8 bases matching TRBD1. J gave up 4 bases and V 6 bases, and 7 bases lay outside the gene matches. Germline CDR1 and CDR2: MNHEY and SVGAGI. The CDR3 is 14 amino acids. This CDR3 reads CASSIRGQGYGYTF. The CDR3 bases are TGTGCCAGCAGCATCAGGGGGCAGGGCTATGGCTACACCTTC.

The rearrangement joins TRBV24-1 to TRBJ2-5; a weak D match, TRBD1 (6 bases). Trimming took 3 bases from V and 0 from J, leaving 13 bases between them. Per germline, CDR1 KGHDR and CDR2 SFDVKD. This CDR3 is built from 16 residues. In DNA form, the CDR3 reads TGTGCCACCAGTGATGGCAGGGGCGTCTACCAAGAGACCCAGTACTTC. Encoded protein: CATSDGRGVYQETQYF.